Below are 16 T cell receptor beta chains sequenced from a single sample in a study of response to subunit inactivated influenza vaccine. In TCRdb, the RT-PCR reads were re-called with MiXCR into one record per CDR3 protein. Counted here are roughly 670,000 distinct CDR3 sequences, 13% to 15% occurring once; the ten biggest clones make up approximately 7.6%. The material was PBMCs from blood, obtained 14 to 15 days before vaccination. Receptors originate from a man aged 50 to 60 who received an inactivated influenza vaccine.

V and J are TRBV12-3 or TRBV12-4 and TRBJ1-2; D gene uncertain. The CDR3 sequence is 14 residues long. Trimming removed 5 bases from V and 12 bases from J, with 22 bases in between. In nucleotides, the CDR3 is TGTGCCAGCAGTCCACCGCCCGTGTTGGTACCCGACACCTTC. Translating gives CASSPPPVLVPDTF.

The chain carries TRBV5-1 and TRBJ2-5, with D possibly TRBD2 on 7 matching bases. Germline V lookup: CDR1 SGHRS, CDR2 YFSETQ. CDR3 length: 12 residues. V lost 3 bases to trimming and J lost 6 bases, with 9 bases between them. CDR3 bases: TGCGCCAGCAGCTGGGGGGGCCAGACCCAGTACTTC. This gives the protein CASSWGGQTQYF.

The rearrangement uses TRBV10-3 and TRBJ2-2; D perhaps matches TRBD1 (6 bases). V lost 10 bases and J lost 2, with 23 bases in between. CDR3 length equals 17 residues. Germline V gene lookup returns CDR1 ENHRY and CDR2 SYGVKD. The CDR3 sequence is CATKGVRGGFNTGELFF. In DNA form, the CDR3 reads TGTGCCACCAAGGGGGTCAGGGGCGGCTTTAACACCGGGGAGCTGTTTTTT.

The rearrangement joins TRBV2 to TRBJ2-1; a possible D gene is TRBD2 (6 bases). CDR3 size: 13 residues. Trimming took off 6 bases at V and 8 bases at J, with 14 bases between the two ends. Germline V gene lookup returns CDR1 SNHLY and CDR2 FYNNEI. CDR3 DNA: TGTGCCAGCAGGTCCCGGGAGCACCATGAGCAGTTCTTC. This gives the protein CASRSREHHEQFF.

This clonotype was observed a handful of times. This chain joins TRBV6-2 or TRBV6-3 and TRBJ2-2; D is ambiguous. The ends were cut back, 2 bases at V and 7 bases at J, with 14 bases in the middle. Germline CDR1 and CDR2: MNHEY and SVGEGT. The length of the CDR3 is 15 residues. The CDR3: CASSYGVVLRGELFF. As DNA, the CDR3 is TGTGCCAGCAGTTACGGGGTAGTCTTACGCGGGGAGCTGTTTTTT.

This clonotype was seen at least ten times. The chain has TRBV4-3 and TRBJ1-1; no reliable D call. This CDR3 spans 13 amino acids. Germline assignment: CDR1 LGHNA and CDR2 YSLEER. Between the trimmed V and J ends, which lost 4 bases and 4 bases, there was a span of 10 bases. The CDR3 coding sequence is TGCGCCAGCAGCCTAACCACACGCACTGAAGCTTTCTTT. It encodes CASSLTTRTEAFF.

A few counts support this clonotype. The DNA for the CDR3 is TGTGCCAGCAGTTTAATGGGTATCCCTGAAGCTTTCTTT. Translation: CASSLMGIPEAFF. The chain joins TRBV12-3 or TRBV12-4 to TRBJ1-1; D uncertain. This CDR3 spans 13 amino acids. The germline V and J ends were trimmed by 2 bases and 6 bases, with 10 bases remaining between them.

This clonotype showed up many times. The chain uses TRBV10-3 and TRBJ2-5; no definite D call. The germline V gene has CDR1 ENHRY and CDR2 SYGVKD. The CDR3 loop spans 13 amino acids. The V end lost 10 bases, the J end lost 5 bases, and 17 bases lay between the germline ends. The DNA for the CDR3 is TGTGCCACCAGCCCGAAAAGCATGGAGACCCAGTACTTC. Amino acids: CATSPKSMETQYF.

For this clonotype: A read error may be the cause here, since a much bigger clone is one base away. The V gene is TRBV11-2, the J gene TRBJ2-1; TRBD1 or TRBD2 may be the D gene (5 bases each). There are 18 residues in the CDR3. The germline V gene has CDR1 SGHAT and CDR2 FQNNGV. CDR3 DNA: TGTGCCAGCAGCGATCCGGGACGAAAATCCCCCTCCTACGATGAGCAGTTCTTC. It specifies CASSDPGRKSPSYDEQFF.

This chain uses TRBV20-1 with TRBJ2-5, with 11 bases fitting TRBD2. The germline CDR1 and CDR2 sequences are DFQATT and SNEGSKA (reference sequence). The junction had 7 bases not matched to a gene; V was cut back by 3 bases and J by 4 bases. The CDR3 runs 15 residues. The CDR3 DNA is TGCAGTGCTAGTTATCCCGGGACTAGCGGAGAGACCCAGTACTTC. Translating gives CSASYPGTSGETQYF.

This clonotype was detected once. The gene calls are TRBV9 and TRBJ1-1; 9 bases line up with TRBD1. V lost 3 bases and J lost 4; bases outside the gene matches: 4. The CDR3 is 14 amino acids. Germline values: CDR1 SGDLS, CDR2 YYNGEE. CDR3 protein: CASSATTGGTEAFF. Here the CDR3 DNA reads TGTGCCAGCAGCGCAACGACAGGGGGCACTGAAGCTTTCTTT.

The gene calls are TRBV29-1 and TRBJ1-5; 9 bases align to TRBD1. The CDR3 extends over 15 amino acids. After removal of 7 bases from V and 3 bases from J, the junction contained 10 bases not matched to a gene. Per the germline V gene, CDR1 is SQVTM and CDR2 is ANQGSEA. CDR3 loop: CSAQTGTGTNQPQHF. CDR3 DNA sequence: TGCAGCGCCCAAACAGGGACAGGGACCAATCAGCCCCAGCATTTT. Full variable domain (missing parts from reference TRBV29-1 and TRBJ1-5): SAVISQKPSRDICQRGTSLTIQCQVDSQVTMMFWYRQQPGQSLTLIATANQGSEATYESGFVIDKFPISRPNLTFSTLTVSNMSPEDSSIYLCSAQTGTGTNQPQHFGDGTRLSIL.

This clonotype was found a few times. The chain uses TRBV12-3 or TRBV12-4 and TRBJ1-5; a weak D match, TRBD1 (6 bases). With 5 bases removed from V and 12 bases from J, the gap between germline ends came to 14 bases. This CDR3 region has 12 residues. The CDR3 is CASSPGTYLQHF. The CDR3 DNA reads TGTGCCAGCAGTCCAGGGACATATCTCCAGCATTTT.

The gene calls are TRBV6-1 and TRBJ1-4; D may be TRBD1 (6 bases). Germline assignment: CDR1 MNHNS and CDR2 SASEGT. The CDR3 totals 16 residues. Between the trimmed V and J ends, which lost 2 bases and 8 bases, there was a span of 18 bases. The CDR3 protein is CASSEQASRGGEKLFF. Here the CDR3 DNA reads TGTGCCAGCAGTGAACAGGCGAGCAGGGGAGGCGAAAAACTGTTTTTT.

This chain uses TRBV5-1 with TRBJ2-7; D is perhaps TRBD1 (6 bases). V gave up 4 bases and J gave up 0 bases, with 17 bases separating them. CDR1 SGHRS and CDR2 YFSETQ come from the germline V gene. This CDR3 has 16 residues. CDR3 bases: TGCGCCAGCAGCCCCAATACAGGGACACTCTCCTACGAGCAGTACTTC. Amino acid sequence: CASSPNTGTLSYEQYF.

A word on this clonotype: Germline and junction disagree at one end, which may indicate a read error. The rearrangement links TRBV6-2 or TRBV6-3 to TRBJ2-1; D possibly corresponds to TRBD1 (6 bases). Germline CDR1 reads MNHEY; CDR2 reads SVGEGT. The length of the CDR3 is 16 residues. Written as DNA, the CDR3 is TGTACCAGCAGTTCCCGACAGGTTTCGACCTACAATGAGCAGTTCTTC. This gives the protein CTSSSRQVSTYNEQFF.